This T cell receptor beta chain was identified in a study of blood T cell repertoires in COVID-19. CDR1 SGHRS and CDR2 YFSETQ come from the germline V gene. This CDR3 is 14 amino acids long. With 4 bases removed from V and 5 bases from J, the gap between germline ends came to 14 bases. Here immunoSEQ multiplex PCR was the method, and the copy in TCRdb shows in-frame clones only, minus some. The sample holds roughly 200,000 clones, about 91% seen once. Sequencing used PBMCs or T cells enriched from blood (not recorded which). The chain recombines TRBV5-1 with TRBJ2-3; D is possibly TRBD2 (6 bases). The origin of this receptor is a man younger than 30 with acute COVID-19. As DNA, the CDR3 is TGCGCCAGCAGCCTCGGACTAATCGGAGATACGCAGTATTTT. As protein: CASSLGLIGDTQYF.